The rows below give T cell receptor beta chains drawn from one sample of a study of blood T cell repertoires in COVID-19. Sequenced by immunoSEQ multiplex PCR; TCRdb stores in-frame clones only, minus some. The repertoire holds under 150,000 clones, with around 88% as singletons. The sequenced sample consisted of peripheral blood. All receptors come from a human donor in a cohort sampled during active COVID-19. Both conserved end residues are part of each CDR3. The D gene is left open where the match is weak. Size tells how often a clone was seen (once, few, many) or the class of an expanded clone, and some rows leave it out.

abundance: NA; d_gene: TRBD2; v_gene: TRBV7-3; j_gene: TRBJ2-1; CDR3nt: TGTGCCAGCAGCTCCGCGGGGGGCCCTTACAATGAGCAGTTCTTC; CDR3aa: CASSSAGGPYNEQFF
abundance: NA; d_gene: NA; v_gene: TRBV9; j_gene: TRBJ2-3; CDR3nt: TGTGCCAGCAGCGTACGGGTAATCTCAGATACGCAGTATTTT; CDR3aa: CASSVRVISDTQYF
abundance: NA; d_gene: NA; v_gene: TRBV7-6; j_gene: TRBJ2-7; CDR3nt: TGTGCCAGCAGCTTAGCCGACGAGCAGTACTTC; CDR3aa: CASSLADEQYF
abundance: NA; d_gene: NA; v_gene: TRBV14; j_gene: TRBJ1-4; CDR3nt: TGTGCCAGCAGCCAAAGAACCGGGGGGACTGAAAAACTGTTTTTT; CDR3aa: CASSQRTGGTEKLFF
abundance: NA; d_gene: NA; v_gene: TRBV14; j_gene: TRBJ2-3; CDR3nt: TGTGCCAGCAGCCAAGTTTTCGGTTTTAGCACAGATACGCAGTATTTT; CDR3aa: CASSQVFGFSTDTQYF
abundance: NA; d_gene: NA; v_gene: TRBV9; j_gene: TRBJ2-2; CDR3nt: TGTGCCAGCCAGGGATTATCCGGGGAGCTGTTTTTT; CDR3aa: CASQGLSGELFF
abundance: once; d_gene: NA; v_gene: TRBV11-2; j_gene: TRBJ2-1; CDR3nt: TGTGCCAGCAGCTTATCTAATGAGCAGTTCTTC; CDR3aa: CASSLSNEQFF
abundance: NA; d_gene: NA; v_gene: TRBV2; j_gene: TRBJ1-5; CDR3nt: TGTGCCAGCAGTGAGTCCGGTCAGCCCCAGCATTTT; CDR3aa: CASSESGQPQHF
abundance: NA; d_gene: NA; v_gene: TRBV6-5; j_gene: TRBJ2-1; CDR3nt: TGTGCCAGCAGTTGGGACTGGCCCTCCTACAATGAGCAGTTCTTC; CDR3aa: CASSWDWPSYNEQFF
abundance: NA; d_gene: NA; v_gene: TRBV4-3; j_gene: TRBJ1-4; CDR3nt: TGCGCCAGCAGCCAAGTCGGCCAGGGGAATGAAAAACTGTTTTTT; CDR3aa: CASSQVGQGNEKLFF
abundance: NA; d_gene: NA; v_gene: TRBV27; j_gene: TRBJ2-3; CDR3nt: TGTGCCAGCAGTTACGGAGATACGCAGTATTTT; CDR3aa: CASSYGDTQYF
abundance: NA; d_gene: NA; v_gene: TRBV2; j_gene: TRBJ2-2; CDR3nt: TGTGCCAGCAGCGCTATTACAGATTCCGGGGAGCTGTTTTTT; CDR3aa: CASSAITDSGELFF
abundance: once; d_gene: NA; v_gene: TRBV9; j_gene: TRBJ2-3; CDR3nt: TGTGCCAGCAGCGAATGGGGCAGAGGCACAGATACGCAGTATTTT; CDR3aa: CASSEWGRGTDTQYF
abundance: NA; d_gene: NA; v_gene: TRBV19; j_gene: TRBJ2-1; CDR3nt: TGTGCCAGTAGTCCCCTCTTATCGGGGAGAGGCAATGAGCAGTTCTTC; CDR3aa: CASSPLLSGRGNEQFF
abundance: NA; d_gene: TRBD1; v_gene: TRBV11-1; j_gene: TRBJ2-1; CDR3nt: TGTGCCAGCAGCTCCGGACAGGGGCCTTACAATGAGCAGTTCTTC; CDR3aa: CASSSGQGPYNEQFF
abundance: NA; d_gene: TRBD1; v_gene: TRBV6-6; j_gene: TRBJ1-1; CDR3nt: TGTGCCAGCAGTGGGACAGGGGGAAGCACTGAAGCTTTCTTT; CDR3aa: CASSGTGGSTEAFF
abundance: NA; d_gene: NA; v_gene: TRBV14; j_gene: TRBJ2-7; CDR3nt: TGTGCCAGCAGTAAAGGACTTTCCTACGAGCAGTACTTC; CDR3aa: CASSKGLSYEQYF
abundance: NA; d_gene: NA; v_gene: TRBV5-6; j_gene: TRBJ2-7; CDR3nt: TGTGCCAGCAGCTTGACGGGGGTGGGTGAGCAGTACTTC; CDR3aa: CASSLTGVGEQYF
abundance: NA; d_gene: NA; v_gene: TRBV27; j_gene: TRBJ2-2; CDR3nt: TGTGCCAGCAGTTTACGGCTAGGTGTGAACACCGGGGAGCTGTTTTTT; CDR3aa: CASSLRLGVNTGELFF
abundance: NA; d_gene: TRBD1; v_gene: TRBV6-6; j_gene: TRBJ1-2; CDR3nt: TGTGCCAGCAGTTACCCGCTTATGGCAGGGGGGTATGGCTACACCTTC; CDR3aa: CASSYPLMAGGYGYTF
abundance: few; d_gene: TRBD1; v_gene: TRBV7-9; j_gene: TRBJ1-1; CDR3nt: TGTGCCAGCAGCGCGAGACAGGGGAAGAACACTGAAGCTTTCTTT; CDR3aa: CASSARQGKNTEAFF
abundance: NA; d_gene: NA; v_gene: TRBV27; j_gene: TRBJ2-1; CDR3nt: TGTGCCAGCAGTTTATCGAAGAAGGGGAATGAGCAGTTCTTC; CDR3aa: CASSLSKKGNEQFF
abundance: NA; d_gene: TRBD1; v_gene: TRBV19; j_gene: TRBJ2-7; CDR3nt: TGTGCCAGTAGTATGCTGGACAGGGTGGACGTGAACGAGCAGTACTTC; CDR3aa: CASSMLDRVDVNEQYF
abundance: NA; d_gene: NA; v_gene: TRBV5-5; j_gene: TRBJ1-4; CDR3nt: TGTGCCAGCACCTCAGGCGCAACTAATGAAAAACTGTTTTTT; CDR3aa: CASTSGATNEKLFF
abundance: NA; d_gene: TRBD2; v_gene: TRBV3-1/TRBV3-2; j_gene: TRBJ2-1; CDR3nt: TGTGCCAGCAGCCGGTGGATAGCGGGGGGCCAGATAGTGCGGCAGTTCTTC; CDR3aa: CASSRWIAGGQIVRQFF
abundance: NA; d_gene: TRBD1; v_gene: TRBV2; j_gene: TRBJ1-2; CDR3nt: TGTGCCAGCAGGCCCGGGACAGGGGGCTACACCTTC; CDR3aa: CASRPGTGGYTF
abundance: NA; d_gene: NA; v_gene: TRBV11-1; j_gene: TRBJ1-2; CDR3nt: TGTGCCAGCAGCTTAGCGCGGGGAAGTAGCTATGGCTACACCTTC; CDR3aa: CASSLARGSSYGYTF
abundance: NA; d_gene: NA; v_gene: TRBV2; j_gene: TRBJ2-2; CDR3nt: TGTGCCAGCAGTGAAGCTGGTGGCCCGGGTACGACCGGGGAGCTGTTTTTT; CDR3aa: CASSEAGGPGTTGELFF
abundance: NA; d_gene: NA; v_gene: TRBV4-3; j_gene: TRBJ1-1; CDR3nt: TGCGCCAGCAGCCCCGGAGCCCTGAACACTGAAGCTTTCTTT; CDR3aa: CASSPGALNTEAFF
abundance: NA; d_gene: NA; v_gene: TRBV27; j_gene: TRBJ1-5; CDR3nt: TGTGCCAGCAAGGGGGGGCGGTGGGGCAATCAGCCCCAGCATTTT; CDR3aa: CASKGGRWGNQPQHF
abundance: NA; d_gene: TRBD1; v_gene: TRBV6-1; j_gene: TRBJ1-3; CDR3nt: TGTGCCAGCAGTGTCGTAGACAGGGCCTCTCCTGGAAACACCATATATTTT; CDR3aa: CASSVVDRASPGNTIYF
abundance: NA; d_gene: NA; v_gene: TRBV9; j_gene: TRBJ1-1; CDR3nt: TGTGCCAGCAGCGTAGTGGGCGGGGCGGACACTGAAGCTTTCTTT; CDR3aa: CASSVVGGADTEAFF
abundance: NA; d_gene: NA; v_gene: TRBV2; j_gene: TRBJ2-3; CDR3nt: TGTGCCAGCAGGGAGGCAGATACGCAGTATTTT; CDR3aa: CASREADTQYF
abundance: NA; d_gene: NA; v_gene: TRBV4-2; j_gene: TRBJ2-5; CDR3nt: TGTGCCAGCAGCCAAGATCGAGACTATCAAGAGACCCAGTACTTC; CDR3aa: CASSQDRDYQETQYF
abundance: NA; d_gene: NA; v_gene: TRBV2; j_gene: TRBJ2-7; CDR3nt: TGTGCCAGCAGTGATTGGGACACTTACTACGAGCAGTACTTC; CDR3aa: CASSDWDTYYEQYF
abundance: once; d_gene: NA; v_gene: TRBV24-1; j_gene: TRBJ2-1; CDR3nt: TGTGCCACCAGTGGTGGTAGCGTAAATGAGCAGTTCTTC; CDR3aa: CATSGGSVNEQFF
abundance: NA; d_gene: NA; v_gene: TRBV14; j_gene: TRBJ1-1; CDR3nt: TGTGCCAGCAGCCAAGTCGAGAGGGTGTCCACTGAAGCTTTCTTT; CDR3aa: CASSQVERVSTEAFF
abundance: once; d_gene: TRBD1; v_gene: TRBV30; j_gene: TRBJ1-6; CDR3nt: TGTGCCTGGAGCGTCCGGGACAGGAGGTATTCACCCCTCCACTTT; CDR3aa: CAWSVRDRRYSPLHF
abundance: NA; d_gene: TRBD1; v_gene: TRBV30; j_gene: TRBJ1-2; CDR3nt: TGTGCCTCCCGGGGGACAGGGTACAATGGCTACACCTTC; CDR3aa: CASRGTGYNGYTF
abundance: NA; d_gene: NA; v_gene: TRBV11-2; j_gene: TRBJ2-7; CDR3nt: TGTGCCAGCAGCTTAGATATCTGGCAGTACTTC; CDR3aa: CASSLDIWQYF
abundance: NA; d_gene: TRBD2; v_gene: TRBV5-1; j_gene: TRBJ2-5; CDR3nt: TGCGCCAGCAGCTTGGGACTAGCGAGGGAGACCCAGTACTTC; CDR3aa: CASSLGLARETQYF
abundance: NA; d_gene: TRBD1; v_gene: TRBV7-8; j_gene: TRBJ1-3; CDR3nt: TGTGCCAGCAGCTTAGACGGGACAGGGTCTGGAAACACCATATATTTT; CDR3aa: CASSLDGTGSGNTIYF
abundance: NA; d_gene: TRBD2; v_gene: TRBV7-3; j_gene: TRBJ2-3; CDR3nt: TGTGCCAGCAGCTCCGGGGGGGCCGGAGATACGCAGTATTTT; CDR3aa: CASSSGGAGDTQYF
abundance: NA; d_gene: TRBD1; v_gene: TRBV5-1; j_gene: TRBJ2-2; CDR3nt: TGCGCCAGCAGCCGAGGGACAGGGCGGACCGGGGAGCTGTTTTTT; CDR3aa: CASSRGTGRTGELFF
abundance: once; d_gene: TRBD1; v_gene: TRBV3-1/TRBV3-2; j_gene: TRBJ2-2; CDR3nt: TGTGCCAGCAGCCTCGGACAGGCCACCGGGGAGCTGTTTTTT; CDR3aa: CASSLGQATGELFF
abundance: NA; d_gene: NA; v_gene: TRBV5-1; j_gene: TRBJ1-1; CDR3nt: TGCGCCAGCAGCCAGGGGCCGGGGAACACTGAAGCTTTCTTT; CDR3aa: CASSQGPGNTEAFF